This is a list of T cell receptor beta chains from one sample in a study of blood T cell repertoires in COVID-19. Data came from immunoSEQ multiplex PCR; TCRdb stores just in-frame clones and leaves some out. In the table there are around 150,000 clones, 70% to 80% of which are singletons. Input material: peripheral blood. The receptor source for this set is a woman aged 80 or over with active or convalescent COVID-19. The CDR3 runs from the conserved cysteine through the conserved F or W. The order of the fields is J gene, D gene, V gene, clone size, CDR3 DNA, CDR3 protein. D genes are given only for firm matches. Clone size is shown for a subset of rows, as once, few, many or a class of expanded clone.

j_call: TRBJ1-5
d_call: -
v_call: TRBV19
clone_size: -
cdr3_nt: TGTGCCAGTAGTATAGTGCGTATCGCTCAGCCCCAGCATTTT
cdr3_aa: CASSIVRIAQPQHF

j_call: TRBJ2-5
d_call: -
v_call: TRBV7-2
clone_size: once
cdr3_nt: TGTGCCAGCAGCTTAACAGGGACCCAAGAGACCCAGTACTTC
cdr3_aa: CASSLTGTQETQYF

j_call: TRBJ1-6
d_call: TRBD1
v_call: TRBV28
clone_size: once
cdr3_nt: TGTGCCACCGACAGGGTGATCGCTTCTTCACCCCTCCACTTT
cdr3_aa: CATDRVIASSPLHF

j_call: TRBJ1-1
d_call: -
v_call: TRBV5-1
clone_size: -
cdr3_nt: TGCGCCAGCAGCGCAGGGGCGGCGGGCACTGAAGCTTTCTTT
cdr3_aa: CASSAGAAGTEAFF

j_call: TRBJ1-5
d_call: -
v_call: TRBV10-2
clone_size: few
cdr3_nt: TGCGCCAGCAGTGAGTCAAGCCTCGGGCAGCCCCAGCATTTT
cdr3_aa: CASSESSLGQPQHF

j_call: TRBJ2-5
d_call: TRBD2
v_call: TRBV4-1
clone_size: -
cdr3_nt: TGCGCCAGCAGCCAAGCCCCTGGGGGAGGCGGGGGCCAAGAGACCCAGTACTTC
cdr3_aa: CASSQAPGGGGGQETQYF

j_call: TRBJ1-2
d_call: TRBD1
v_call: TRBV9
clone_size: -
cdr3_nt: TGCGCCAGCCGCGGGGGGGGACAGGACGGTGGCTACACCTTC
cdr3_aa: CASRGGGQDGGYTF

j_call: TRBJ2-3
d_call: TRBD1
v_call: TRBV4-3
clone_size: -
cdr3_nt: TGCGCCAGCAGCCTTGGGACAGGCACAGATACGCAGTATTTT
cdr3_aa: CASSLGTGTDTQYF

j_call: TRBJ2-7
d_call: TRBD1
v_call: TRBV5-6
clone_size: -
cdr3_nt: TGTGCCAGCAGTTACACAGGGGTCGAGCAGTACTTC
cdr3_aa: CASSYTGVEQYF

j_call: TRBJ2-7
d_call: -
v_call: TRBV5-5
clone_size: -
cdr3_nt: TGTGCCAGCAGCTTGCCAGGCGCAGCCTACGAGCAGTACTTC
cdr3_aa: CASSLPGAAYEQYF

j_call: TRBJ2-7
d_call: -
v_call: TRBV5-8
clone_size: -
cdr3_nt: TGTGCCAGCAGCTTCTTAGACACCTACGAGCAGTACTTC
cdr3_aa: CASSFLDTYEQYF

j_call: TRBJ1-3
d_call: -
v_call: TRBV23-1
clone_size: -
cdr3_nt: TGCGCCAGCACTCCACATGACTCTGGAAACACCATATATTTT
cdr3_aa: CASTPHDSGNTIYF

j_call: TRBJ2-7
d_call: -
v_call: TRBV4-3
clone_size: once
cdr3_nt: TGCGCCAGCAGCCAAGATACCGAAGGGGCCTACGAGCAGTACTTC
cdr3_aa: CASSQDTEGAYEQYF

j_call: TRBJ2-1
d_call: -
v_call: TRBV6-5
clone_size: -
cdr3_nt: TGTGCCAGCAGTCCAGACAGGATCTCCTACAATGAGCAGTTCTTC
cdr3_aa: CASSPDRISYNEQFF

j_call: TRBJ2-1
d_call: -
v_call: TRBV10-3
clone_size: -
cdr3_nt: TGTGCCATCAGTGAGTCGCTAGGGGGGGCGCGTGAGCAGTTCTTC
cdr3_aa: CAISESLGGAREQFF

j_call: TRBJ2-4
d_call: -
v_call: TRBV7-2
clone_size: -
cdr3_nt: TGTGCCAGCAGCTTGGGTGGGGCGGCCAAAAACATTCAGTACTTC
cdr3_aa: CASSLGGAAKNIQYF

j_call: TRBJ1-5
d_call: -
v_call: TRBV6-2/TRBV6-3
clone_size: -
cdr3_nt: TGTGCCAGCAGTACCCAGAATAGCAATCAGCCCCAGCATTTT
cdr3_aa: CASSTQNSNQPQHF

j_call: TRBJ2-7
d_call: TRBD2
v_call: TRBV5-4
clone_size: -
cdr3_nt: TGTGCCAGCAGCTTGGGCGGGGGGGAAAACGAGCAGTACTTC
cdr3_aa: CASSLGGGENEQYF

j_call: TRBJ1-2
d_call: TRBD1
v_call: TRBV7-8
clone_size: -
cdr3_nt: TGTGCCAGCAGCCCGGACAGGGCGGGCTATGGCTACACCTTC
cdr3_aa: CASSPDRAGYGYTF

j_call: TRBJ2-5
d_call: -
v_call: TRBV5-1
clone_size: -
cdr3_nt: TGCGCCAGCAGCTTGCGTCCAGTTGTTGAGACCCAGTACTTC
cdr3_aa: CASSLRPVVETQYF

j_call: TRBJ2-7
d_call: -
v_call: TRBV7-3
clone_size: few
cdr3_nt: TGTGCCAGCAGCTCTTCGACATCTTCAAAGCAGTACTTC
cdr3_aa: CASSSSTSSKQYF

j_call: TRBJ1-6
d_call: -
v_call: TRBV4-3
clone_size: -
cdr3_nt: TGCGCCAGCAGCCAAGACAAAAGAGGTTCACCCCTCCACTTT
cdr3_aa: CASSQDKRGSPLHF

j_call: TRBJ1-2
d_call: -
v_call: TRBV28
clone_size: -
cdr3_nt: TGTGCCAGCAGCCGGGGGGCTAACTATGGCTACACCTTC
cdr3_aa: CASSRGANYGYTF

j_call: TRBJ2-3
d_call: -
v_call: TRBV7-2
clone_size: -
cdr3_nt: TGTGCCAGCAGCTTAGACGGGGGGCGATCGGATACGCAGTATTTT
cdr3_aa: CASSLDGGRSDTQYF

j_call: TRBJ2-1
d_call: -
v_call: TRBV19
clone_size: -
cdr3_nt: TGTGCCAGTAGTAGAAGGGACTCGGTCCACAATGAGCAGTTCTTC
cdr3_aa: CASSRRDSVHNEQFF

j_call: TRBJ1-4
d_call: -
v_call: TRBV18
clone_size: once
cdr3_nt: TGTGCCAGCTCACTCTCACAGGGCCATAATGAAAAACTGTTTTTT
cdr3_aa: CASSLSQGHNEKLFF

j_call: TRBJ2-5
d_call: TRBD2
v_call: TRBV4-2
clone_size: -
cdr3_nt: TGTGCCAGCAGCCACGGACTAGCGGGGGAGACCCAGTACTTC
cdr3_aa: CASSHGLAGETQYF

j_call: TRBJ2-2
d_call: -
v_call: TRBV30
clone_size: few
cdr3_nt: TGTGCCTGGAGCCCTAGAACGGGGTTCAGAGGGGAGCTGTTTTTT
cdr3_aa: CAWSPRTGFRGELFF

j_call: TRBJ2-1
d_call: TRBD2
v_call: TRBV9
clone_size: -
cdr3_nt: TGTGCCAGCAGCGCAAGCGGGGGTTCCTACAATGAGCAGTTCTTC
cdr3_aa: CASSASGGSYNEQFF

j_call: TRBJ1-5
d_call: -
v_call: TRBV2
clone_size: -
cdr3_nt: TGTGCCAGCAGGATCCAAGGGACATCCACAAATCAGCCCCAGCATTTT
cdr3_aa: CASRIQGTSTNQPQHF

j_call: TRBJ2-2
d_call: -
v_call: TRBV4-3
clone_size: -
cdr3_nt: TGCGCCAGCAGCCAAGATACTTATGTAACCGGGGAGCTGTTTTTT
cdr3_aa: CASSQDTYVTGELFF

j_call: TRBJ1-2
d_call: TRBD1
v_call: TRBV19
clone_size: many
cdr3_nt: TGTGCCAGTAGTAAAGGACAGGGGGCGTATGGCTACACCTTC
cdr3_aa: CASSKGQGAYGYTF